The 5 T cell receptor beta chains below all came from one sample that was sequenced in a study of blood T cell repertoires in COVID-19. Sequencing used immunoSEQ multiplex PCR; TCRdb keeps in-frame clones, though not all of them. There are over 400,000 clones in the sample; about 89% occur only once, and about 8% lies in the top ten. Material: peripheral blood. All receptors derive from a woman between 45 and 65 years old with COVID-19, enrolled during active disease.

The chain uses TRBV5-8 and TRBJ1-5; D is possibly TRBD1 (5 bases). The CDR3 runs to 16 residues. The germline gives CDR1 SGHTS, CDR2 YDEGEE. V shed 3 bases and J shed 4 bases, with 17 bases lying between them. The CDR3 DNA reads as TGTGCCAGCAGCTACCCAGTCAGGGTGGGGAATCAGCCCCAGCATTTT. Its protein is CASSYPVRVGNQPQHF.

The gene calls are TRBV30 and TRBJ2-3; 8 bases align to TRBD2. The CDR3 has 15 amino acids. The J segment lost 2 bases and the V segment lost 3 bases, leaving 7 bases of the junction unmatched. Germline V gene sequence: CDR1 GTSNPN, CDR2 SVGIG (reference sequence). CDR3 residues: CAWSLSGAYTDTQYF. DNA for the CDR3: TGTGCCTGGAGCCTTAGCGGGGCGTACACAGATACGCAGTATTTT.

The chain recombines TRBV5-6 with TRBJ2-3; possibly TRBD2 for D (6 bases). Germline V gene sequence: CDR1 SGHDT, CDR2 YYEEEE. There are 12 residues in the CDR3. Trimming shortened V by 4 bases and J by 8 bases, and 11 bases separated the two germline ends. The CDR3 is CASSPGVGTQYF. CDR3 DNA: TGTGCCAGCAGCCCGGGGGTGGGTACGCAGTATTTT. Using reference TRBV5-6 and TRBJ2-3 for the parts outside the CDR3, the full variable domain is DAGVTQSPTHLIKTRGQQVTLRCSPKSGHDTVSWYQQALGQGPQFIFQYYEEEERQRGNFPDRFSGHQFPNYSSELNVNALLLGDSALYLCASSPGVGTQYFGPGTRLTVL.

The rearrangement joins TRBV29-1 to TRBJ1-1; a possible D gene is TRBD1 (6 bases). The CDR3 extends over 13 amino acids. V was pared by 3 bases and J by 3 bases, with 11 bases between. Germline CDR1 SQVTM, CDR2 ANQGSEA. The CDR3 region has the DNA TGCAGCGTTGAGGGGGCGTCGTACACTGAAGCTTTCTTT. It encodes CSVEGASYTEAFF.

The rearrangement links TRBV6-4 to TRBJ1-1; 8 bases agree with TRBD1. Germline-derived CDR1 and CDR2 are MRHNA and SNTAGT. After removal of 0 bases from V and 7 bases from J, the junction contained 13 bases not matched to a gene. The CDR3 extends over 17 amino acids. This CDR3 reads CASSDSPHRGRTSEAFF. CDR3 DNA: TGTGCCAGCAGTGACTCCCCCCACAGGGGGAGGACGAGTGAAGCTTTCTTT.